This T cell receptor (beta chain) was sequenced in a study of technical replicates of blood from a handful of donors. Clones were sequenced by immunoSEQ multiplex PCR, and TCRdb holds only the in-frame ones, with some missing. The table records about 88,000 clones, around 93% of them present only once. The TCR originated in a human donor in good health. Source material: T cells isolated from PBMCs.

CDR3 nucleotides: TGTGCCAGCTCGTACCGGGACAGTGCCTACGAGCAGTACTTC. This gives the protein CASSYRDSAYEQYF. The rearrangement uses TRBV18 and TRBJ2-7; 7 nucleotides match TRBD1. Trimming removed 6 bases from V and 2 bases from J; junction bases left unmatched: 7. The CDR3 contains 14 residues. CDR1 and CDR2 (germline): KGHSH, LQKENI.